Sequencing of this TCR beta chain was carried out in a study of beta chain features in type 1 diabetes. Study background: Across every sample, about 100 million sorted cells were examined in total.

Expressed TCRB transcripts were sequenced after all isolated RNA was converted to cDNA. Only in-frame clones appear in the TCRdb table, and some are missing; sequencing was by immunoSEQ multiplex PCR. The sample lists about 320,000 clones; 14% were seen once. CDR1 is SGHVS and CDR2 is FQNEAQ in the germline V gene. This CDR3 region has 13 residues. The V and J ends lost 1 base and 6 bases respectively, with 9 bases between them. This sequence joins TRBV7-8 and TRBJ1-2, with unresolved D. The sequence was collected from a man aged 25 to 45 in good health. Material: central memory CD4+ T cells from blood. Here the CDR3 DNA reads TGTGCCAGCAGCTTAGAGGTTCAGCATGGCTACACCTTC. Amino acid sequence: CASSLEVQHGYTF.